The clone carrying this T cell receptor (beta chain) was counted many times. The antigen is undetermined. As part of library construction, unique molecular identifiers were attached to individual cDNA molecules. Via MiXCR, TCRdb re-called the 5' RACE reads, giving one row per CDR3 protein. The sample contains fewer than 30,000 distinct CDR3 sequences, approximately 6% of which appear only once. The CDR3 is made up of 15 amino acids. Trimming cost V 6 bases and J 3 bases, with 18 bases left between them. Germline V CDR1 and CDR2: LNHDA, SQIVND (reference sequence). The data stem from a study of early T cells in non-severe SARS-CoV-2 infection. Across the whole study: Sequencing was performed on bulk RNA from unsorted whole blood, leaving chains unpaired.

Study-level results: In VDJdb matching, anti-spike CD8 responses were favored while private and CD4 specificities went missing.

This TCR was recovered from an adult who was a healthcare worker with PCR-confirmed SARS-CoV-2 infection or an uninfected control (not recorded which). Sequenced here: whole blood, sampled at baseline. V usage is TRBV19 and J usage is TRBJ2-7, with a possible D match to TRBD1 (5 bases). CDR3 nucleotide sequence: TGTGCCAGTAGCTCCATCTCGACAGCCAACTACGAGCAGTACTTC. This encodes CASSSISTANYEQYF.